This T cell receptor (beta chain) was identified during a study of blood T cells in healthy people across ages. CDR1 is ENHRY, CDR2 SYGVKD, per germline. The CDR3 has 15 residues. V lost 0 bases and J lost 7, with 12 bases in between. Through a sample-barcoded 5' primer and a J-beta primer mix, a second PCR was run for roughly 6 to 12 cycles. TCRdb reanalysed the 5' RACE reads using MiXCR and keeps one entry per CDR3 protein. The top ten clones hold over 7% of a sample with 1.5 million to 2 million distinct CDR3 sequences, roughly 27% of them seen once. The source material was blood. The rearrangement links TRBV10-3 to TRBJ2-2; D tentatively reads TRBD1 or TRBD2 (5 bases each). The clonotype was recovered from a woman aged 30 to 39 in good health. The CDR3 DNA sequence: TGTGCCATCAGTGAGTCGAGTGGGGGTGGCGGGGAGCTGTTTTTT. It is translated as CAISESSGGGGELFF.